The 6 T cell receptor beta chains reported below all come from one sample, sequenced in a study of blood T cell repertoires in COVID-19. Produced via immunoSEQ multiplex PCR; TCRdb's table is partial and in-frame only. The sample carries approximately 31,000 clones, just over 90% recorded once. Sequenced material: peripheral blood. These receptors were taken from a man aged 55-75 years with acute or convalescent COVID-19.

The CDR3 nucleotides read TGTGCCAGCAGCGTAGGAACAGGGCGCTACGAGCAGTACTTC. Its protein product is CASSVGTGRYEQYF. The chain links TRBV9 to TRBJ2-7; TRBD1 might be the D (6 bases). Trimming stripped 0 bases from V and 3 bases from J, with 10 bases between. The CDR3 runs to 14 residues. The V gene's germline CDR1 is SGDLS and CDR2 YYNGEE.

This clone turned up a few times. The V gene is TRBV5-5, the J gene TRBJ1-3; TRBD1 is a possible D gene (6 bases). Germline CDR1 SGHKS, CDR2 YYEKEE (reference sequence). V gave up 4 bases and J gave up 0 bases, with 11 bases separating them. The CDR3 consists of 15 residues. Here the CDR3 reads CASSLDSYSGNTIYF. The CDR3 DNA follows: TGTGCCAGCAGCCTGGACAGCTACTCTGGAAACACCATATATTTT. Complete variable domain (other parts from reference TRBV5-5 and TRBJ1-3): DAGVTQSPTHLIKTRGQQVTLRCSPISGHKSVSWYQQVLGQGPQFIFQYYEKEERGRGNFPDRFSARQFPNYSSELNVNALLLGDSALYLCASSLDSYSGNTIYFGEGSWLTVV.

In DNA, the CDR3 is TGCGCCAGCAGCCAAGAGGTGTCCCTAGCGGGAGGGCGTATATACGAGCAGTACTTC. As protein: CASSQEVSLAGGRIYEQYF. The chain has TRBV4-3 and TRBJ2-7; 12 bases are a match to TRBD2. The CDR3 totals 19 residues. J lost 4 bases, V lost 0 bases, and 13 bases had no gene match. Germline CDR1 is LGHNA and CDR2 is YSLEER.

The chain is built from TRBV6-5 and TRBJ2-1; 10 nucleotides align to TRBD2. This CDR3 contains 15 residues. Germline loops: CDR1 MNHEY, CDR2 SVGAGI. J gave up 4 bases and V 7 bases, and 7 bases lay outside the gene matches. The CDR3 here is CASIQLAGSYNEQFF. CDR3 coding DNA: TGTGCCAGCATTCAACTAGCGGGAAGTTACAATGAGCAGTTCTTC.

The chain couples TRBV4-1 to TRBJ2-5; TRBD1 aligns across 7 bases. Trimming at V came to 0 bases and at J to 3 bases, leaving 4 bases not matched to a gene. CDR3 length: 15 amino acids. Germline-derived CDR1 and CDR2 are MGHRA and YSYEKL. The CDR3 loop reads CASSQEGDREETQYF. CDR3 sequence (DNA): TGCGCCAGCAGCCAAGAAGGCGACAGGGAAGAGACCCAGTACTTC.

The chain recombines TRBV7-9 with TRBJ2-7; no firm D call. The CDR3 spans 13 residues. Trimming removed 5 bases from V and 6 bases from J, with 14 bases in between. CDR1 is SEHNR, CDR2 FQNEAQ, per germline (reference sequence). The CDR3 is CASSPPLETEQYV. CDR3 sequence (DNA): TGTGCCAGCAGCCCCCCTTTGGAGACCGAGCAGTACGTC.